This T cell receptor (beta chain) was documented in a study of blood T cell repertoires in COVID-19. Overall study context: The United States, Italy and Spain provided the acute and convalescent COVID-19 samples. T cells, B-cell-depleted T cells, or PBMCs supplied cDNA or gDNA.

Original processing methods: It was from reference gene primer amplification that nucleated cell counts were estimated. Clones were read by immunoSEQ multiplex PCR, and TCRdb kept only the in-frame ones, dropping some. V and J calls and clone size come straight from that table; D and trimming were deduced from the DNA. The sample yields 150,000 to 200,000 clones, about 92% seen once. This receptor was obtained from a man in his 60s with active or convalescent COVID-19. The sequencing sample was made of peripheral blood.

The CDR3 protein is CASSHPLSARGLAQPQHF. The CDR3 DNA follows: TGTGCCAGCAGCCACCCCCTCTCCGCCAGGGGGCTGGCGCAGCCCCAGCATTTT. V is TRBV14 and J is TRBJ1-5; 8 nucleotides line up with TRBD1. The CDR3 is 18 residues long. The germline gives CDR1 SGHDN, CDR2 FVKESK. Unmatched junction bases numbered 17, after V lost 3 bases and J lost 7 bases.